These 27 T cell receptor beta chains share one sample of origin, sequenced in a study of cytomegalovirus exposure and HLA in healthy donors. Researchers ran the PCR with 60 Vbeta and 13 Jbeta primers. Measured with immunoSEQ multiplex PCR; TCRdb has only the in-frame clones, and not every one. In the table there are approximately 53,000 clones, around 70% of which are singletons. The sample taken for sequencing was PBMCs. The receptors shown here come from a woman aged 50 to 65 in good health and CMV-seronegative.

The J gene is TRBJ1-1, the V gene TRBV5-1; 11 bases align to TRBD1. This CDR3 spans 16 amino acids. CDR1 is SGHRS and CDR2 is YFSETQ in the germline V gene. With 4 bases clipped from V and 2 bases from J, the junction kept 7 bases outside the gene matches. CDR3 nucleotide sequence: TGCGCCAGCAGCCCAGGGACAGGGGGGAGAAACACTGAAGCTTTCTTT. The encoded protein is CASSPGTGGRNTEAFF. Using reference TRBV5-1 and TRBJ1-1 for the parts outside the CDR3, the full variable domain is KAGVTQTPRYLIKTRGQQVTLSCSPISGHRSVSWYQQTPGQGLQFLFEYFSETQRNKGNFPGRFSGRQFSNSRSEMNVSTLELGDSALYLCASSPGTGGRNTEAFFGQGTRLTVV.

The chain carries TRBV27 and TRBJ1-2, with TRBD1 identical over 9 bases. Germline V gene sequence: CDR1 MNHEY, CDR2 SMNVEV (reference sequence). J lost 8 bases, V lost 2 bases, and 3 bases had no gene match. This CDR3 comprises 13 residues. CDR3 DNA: TGTGCCAGCAGTTTAGGGACAGGGCAGGGCTACACCTTC. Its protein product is CASSLGTGQGYTF.

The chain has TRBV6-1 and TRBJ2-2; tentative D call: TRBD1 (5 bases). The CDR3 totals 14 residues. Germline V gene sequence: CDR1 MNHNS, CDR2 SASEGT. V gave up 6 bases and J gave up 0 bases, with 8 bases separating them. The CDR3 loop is CASRTESNTGELFF. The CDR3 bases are TGTGCCAGCAGGACAGAATCGAACACCGGGGAGCTGTTTTTT.

The CDR3 is CSASGQGNEQYF. CDR3 nucleotides: TGCAGCGCTTCGGGGCAGGGGAACGAGCAGTACTTC. V usage is TRBV29-1 and J usage is TRBJ2-7; a weak D match, TRBD1 (6 bases). Trimming removed 7 bases at V and 5 bases at J, with 15 bases between. There are 12 residues in the CDR3. In germline, CDR1 is SQVTM, CDR2 ANQGSEA.

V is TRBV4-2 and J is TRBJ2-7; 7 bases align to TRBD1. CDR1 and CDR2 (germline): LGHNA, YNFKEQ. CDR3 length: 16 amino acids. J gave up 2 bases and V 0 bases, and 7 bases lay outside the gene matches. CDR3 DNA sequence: TGTGCCAGCAGCCAAGATCCGGGCAGGGGGACCTACGAGCAGTACTTC. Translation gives CASSQDPGRGTYEQYF.

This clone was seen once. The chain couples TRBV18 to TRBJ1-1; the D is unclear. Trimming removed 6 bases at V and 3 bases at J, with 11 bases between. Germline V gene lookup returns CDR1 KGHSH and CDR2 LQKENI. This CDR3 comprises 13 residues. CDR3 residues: CASSSGLDTEAFF. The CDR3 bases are TGTGCCAGCTCGTCCGGGTTGGACACTGAAGCTTTCTTT.

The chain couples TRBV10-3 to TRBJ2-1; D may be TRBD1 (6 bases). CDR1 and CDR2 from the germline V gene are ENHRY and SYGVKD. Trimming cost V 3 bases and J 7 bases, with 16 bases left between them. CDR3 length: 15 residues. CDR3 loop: CAISERAGVVNEQFF. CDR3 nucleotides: TGTGCCATCAGTGAAAGAGCAGGGGTAGTAAATGAGCAGTTCTTC.

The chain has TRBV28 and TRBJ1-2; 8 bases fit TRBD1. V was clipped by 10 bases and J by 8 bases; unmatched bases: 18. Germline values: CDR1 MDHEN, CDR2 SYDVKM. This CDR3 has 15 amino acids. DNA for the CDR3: TGTGCCATCGTAACGGCCGGACAGGGTACGGAAGGCTACACCTTC. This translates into CAIVTAGQGTEGYTF.

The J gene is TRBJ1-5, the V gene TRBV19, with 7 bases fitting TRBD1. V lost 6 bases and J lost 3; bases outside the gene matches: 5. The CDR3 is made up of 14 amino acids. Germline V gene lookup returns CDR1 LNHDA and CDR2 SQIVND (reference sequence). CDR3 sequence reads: CASSTDRPNQPQHF. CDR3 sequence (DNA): TGTGCCAGTAGCACGGACAGGCCCAATCAGCCCCAGCATTTT.

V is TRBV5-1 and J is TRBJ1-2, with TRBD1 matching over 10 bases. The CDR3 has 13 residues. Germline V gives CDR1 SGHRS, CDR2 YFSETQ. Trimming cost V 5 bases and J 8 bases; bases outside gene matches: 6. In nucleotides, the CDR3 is TGCGCCAGCAGTCCCGGGACAGGGGTCGGCTACACCTTC. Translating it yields CASSPGTGVGYTF.

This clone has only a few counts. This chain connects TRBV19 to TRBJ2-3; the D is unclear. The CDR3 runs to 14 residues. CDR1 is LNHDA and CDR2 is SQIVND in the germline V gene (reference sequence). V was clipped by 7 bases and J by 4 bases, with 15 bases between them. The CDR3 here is CASTDTPASDTQYF. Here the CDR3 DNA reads TGTGCCAGTACCGACACGCCCGCCTCAGATACGCAGTATTTT.

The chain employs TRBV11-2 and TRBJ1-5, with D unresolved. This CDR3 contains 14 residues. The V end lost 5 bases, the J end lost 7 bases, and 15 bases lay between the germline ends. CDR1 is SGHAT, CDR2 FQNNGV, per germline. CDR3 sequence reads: CASSPHGISQPQHF. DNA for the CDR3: TGTGCCAGCAGCCCTCACGGGATAAGCCAGCCCCAGCATTTT.

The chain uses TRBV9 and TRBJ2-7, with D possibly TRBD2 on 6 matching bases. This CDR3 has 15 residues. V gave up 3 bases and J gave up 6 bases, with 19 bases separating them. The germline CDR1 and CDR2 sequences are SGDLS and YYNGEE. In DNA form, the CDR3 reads TGTGCCAGCAGCGCCTCCGGGACTGCGTGGGTCGAGCAGTACTTC. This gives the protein CASSASGTAWVEQYF.

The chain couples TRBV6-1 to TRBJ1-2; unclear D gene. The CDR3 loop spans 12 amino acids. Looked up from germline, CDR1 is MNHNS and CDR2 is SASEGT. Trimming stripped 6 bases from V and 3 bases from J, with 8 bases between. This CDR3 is CASRDFDYGYTF. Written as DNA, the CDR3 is TGTGCCAGCAGAGACTTTGACTATGGCTACACCTTC.

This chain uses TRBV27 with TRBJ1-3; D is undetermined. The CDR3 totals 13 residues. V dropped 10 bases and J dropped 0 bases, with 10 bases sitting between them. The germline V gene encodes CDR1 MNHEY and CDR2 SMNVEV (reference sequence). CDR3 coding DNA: TGTGCCACGATGAGCCTCTCTGGAAACACCATATATTTT. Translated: CATMSLSGNTIYF.

This CDR3 reads CASSLYGQANSYEQYF. CDR3 sequence (DNA): TGTGCCAGCAGCTTATATGGGCAGGCTAACTCCTACGAGCAGTACTTC. V gene TRBV7-6 combines with J gene TRBJ2-7; no reliable D call. V was cut by 2 bases and J by 0 bases, with 14 bases left in between. The CDR3 length is 16 residues. Germline lookup yields CDR1 SGHVS and CDR2 FNYEAQ.

The chain's CDR3 is CASSFQGGNEQFF. The DNA of the CDR3 is TGTGCCAGCAGCTTCCAGGGGGGAAATGAGCAGTTCTTC. V gene TRBV7-3 combines with J gene TRBJ2-1; possibly TRBD1 for D (7 bases). This CDR3 has 13 amino acids. Germline V gives CDR1 SGHTA, CDR2 FQGTGA. The V gene lost 3 bases and the J gene lost 7 bases, with 10 bases spanning the gap.

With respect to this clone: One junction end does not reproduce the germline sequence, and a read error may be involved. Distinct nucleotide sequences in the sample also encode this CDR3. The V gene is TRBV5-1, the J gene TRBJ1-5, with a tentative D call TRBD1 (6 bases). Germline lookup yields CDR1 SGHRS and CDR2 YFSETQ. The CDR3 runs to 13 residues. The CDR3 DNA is TGCGCCAGCGGCTTTGAGGGGGACCGGCCCCAGCATTTT. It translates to CASGFEGDRPQHF.

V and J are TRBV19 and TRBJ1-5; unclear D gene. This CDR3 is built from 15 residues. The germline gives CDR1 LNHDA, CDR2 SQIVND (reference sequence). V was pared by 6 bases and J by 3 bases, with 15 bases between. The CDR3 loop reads CASSPTQVSNQPQHF. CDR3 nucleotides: TGTGCCAGTAGCCCCACCCAGGTCTCCAATCAGCCCCAGCATTTT. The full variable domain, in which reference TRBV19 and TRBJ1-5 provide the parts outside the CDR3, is DGGITQSPKYLFRKEGQNVTLSCEQNLNHDAMYWYRQDPGQGLRLIYYSQIVNDFQKGDIAEGYSVSREKKESFPLTVTSAQKNPTAFYLCASSPTQVSNQPQHFGDGTRLSIL.

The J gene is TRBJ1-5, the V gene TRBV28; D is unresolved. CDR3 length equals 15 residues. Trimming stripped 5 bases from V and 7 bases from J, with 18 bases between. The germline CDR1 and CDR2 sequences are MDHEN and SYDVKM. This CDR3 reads CASSPLGKGGQPQHF. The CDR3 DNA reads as TGTGCCAGCAGTCCCTTGGGGAAGGGAGGGCAGCCCCAGCATTTT.

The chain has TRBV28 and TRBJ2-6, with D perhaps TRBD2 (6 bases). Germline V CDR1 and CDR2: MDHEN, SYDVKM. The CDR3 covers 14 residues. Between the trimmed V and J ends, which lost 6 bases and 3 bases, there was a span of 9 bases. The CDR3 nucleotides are TGTGCCAGCAGCGGGGGAGGTGGGGCCAACGTCCTGACTTTC. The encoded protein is CASSGGGGANVLTF. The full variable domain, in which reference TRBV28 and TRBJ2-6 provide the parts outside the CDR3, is DVKVTQSSRYLVKRTGEKVFLECVQDMDHENMFWYRQDPGLGLRLIYFSYDVKMKEKGDIPEGYSVSREKKERFSLILESASTNQTSMYLCASSGGGGANVLTFGAGSRLTVL.

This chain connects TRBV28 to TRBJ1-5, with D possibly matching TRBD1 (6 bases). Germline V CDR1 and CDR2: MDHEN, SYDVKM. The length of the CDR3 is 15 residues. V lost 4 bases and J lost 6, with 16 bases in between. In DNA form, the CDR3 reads TGTGCCAGCAGTTATCTGGTTAGGGGGAGTCAGCCCCAGCATTTT. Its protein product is CASSYLVRGSQPQHF.

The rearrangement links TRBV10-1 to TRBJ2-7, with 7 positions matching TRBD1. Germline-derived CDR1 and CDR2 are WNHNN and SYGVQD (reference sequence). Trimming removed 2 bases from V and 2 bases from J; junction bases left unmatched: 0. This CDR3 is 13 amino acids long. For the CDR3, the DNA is TGCGCCAGCAGTGAGGGGACAGCCTACGAGCAGTACTTC. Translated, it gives CASSEGTAYEQYF.

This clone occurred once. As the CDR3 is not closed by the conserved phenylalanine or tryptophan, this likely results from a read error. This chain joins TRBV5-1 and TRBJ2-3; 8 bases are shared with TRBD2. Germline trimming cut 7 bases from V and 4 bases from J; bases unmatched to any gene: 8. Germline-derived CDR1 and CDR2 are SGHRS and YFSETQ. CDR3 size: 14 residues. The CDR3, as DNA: TGCGCCAGCGGAGCGGGAGCGGGATCAGATACGCAGTATGTT. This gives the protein CASGAGAGSDTQYV.

The CDR3 coding sequence is TGTGCCAGCAGTGTGGCGGGGGTGGGGGATACGCAGTATTTT. Protein sequence: CASSVAGVGDTQYF. The V and J genes are TRBV6-1 and TRBJ2-3; 7 nucleotides align to TRBD2. The CDR3 runs to 14 residues. The germline gives CDR1 MNHNS, CDR2 SASEGT. V lost 4 bases and J lost 6; bases outside the gene matches: 7.

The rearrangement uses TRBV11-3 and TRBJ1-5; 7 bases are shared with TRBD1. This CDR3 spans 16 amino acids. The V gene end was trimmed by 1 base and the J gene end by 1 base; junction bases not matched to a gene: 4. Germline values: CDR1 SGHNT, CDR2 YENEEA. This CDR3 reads CASSLGGRGSNQPQHF. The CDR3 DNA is TGTGCCAGCAGCTTAGGCGGCAGGGGGAGCAATCAGCCCCAGCATTTT.

The CDR3 bases are TGTGCCAGCAGCGCCGGACTAGCGGGGGCCGGGGATACGCAGTATTTT. It is translated as CASSAGLAGAGDTQYF. This chain connects TRBV9 to TRBJ2-3; 13 bases match TRBD2. With V trimmed by 3 bases and J by 6 bases, 7 bases remained unmatched. The CDR3 loop spans 16 amino acids. From germline, CDR1 is SGDLS and CDR2 YYNGEE.